This T cell receptor beta chain stems from a study of blood T cell repertoires in COVID-19. TCRdb keeps only in-frame clones here, not all; method: immunoSEQ multiplex PCR. There are about 190,000 clones in the sample; around 80% occur only once, and over 9.5% lies in the top ten. A Seattle source enrolled patients during active infection and followed them longitudinally. The CDR3 covers 13 residues. V was pared by 6 bases and J by 2 bases, with 6 bases of the junction left unmatched. Per germline, CDR1 SQVTM and CDR2 ANQGSEA. The sequencing sample was made of peripheral blood. This chain joins TRBV29-1 and TRBJ2-7; 8 bases are a match to TRBD1. The source of this sequence is a woman of 80 years or more with COVID-19, enrolled during active disease. This chain's CDR3 is CSVGTGRTYEQYF. The CDR3 nucleotides are TGCAGCGTCGGGACAGGTCGCACCTACGAGCAGTACTTC.